The 7 T cell receptor beta chains given below trace back to one sample, sequenced in a study of T cells in Graves' hyperthyroidism and ophthalmopathy. Template material for amplifying TCR beta CDR3 regions consisted of RNA transcripts. The primer set for the first-round RT-PCR of the TCR CDR3 was HTBI. Each CDR3 protein gets one entry after TCRdb re-called the multiplex PCR reads with MiXCR. Among about 720,000 distinct CDR3 sequences, 16% were seen once, and the ten largest hold approximately 8.4%. Sequencing used blood. All receptors derive from a man aged 18 to 29 with Graves' hyperthyroidism.

This sequence joins TRBV7-6 and TRBJ1-1; the D is unclear. The CDR3 is 14 residues long. V was clipped by 1 base and J by 2 bases, with 8 bases between them. Germline V gene data show CDR1 as SGHVS and CDR2 as FNYEAQ. The CDR3 DNA is TGTGCCAGCAGCTTAGGGATCCGCAACACTGAAGCTTTCTTT. It translates to CASSLGIRNTEAFF.

This clonotype appeared a few times. The chain joins TRBV20-1 to TRBJ2-2, with a tentative D call TRBD1 (5 bases). Germline values: CDR1 DFQATT, CDR2 SNEGSKA (reference sequence). The CDR3 covers 16 residues. V was cut by 0 bases and J by 0 bases, with 11 bases left in between. CDR3 in DNA: TGCAGTGCTAGAGATCGGGCAGGGCCGAACACCGGGGAGCTGTTTTTT. Amino acids: CSARDRAGPNTGELFF.

The sample holds a few counts of this clonotype. The chain carries TRBV5-1 and TRBJ2-7; D ambiguous. V lost 2 bases to trimming and J lost 3 bases, with 9 bases between them. The CDR3 has 13 residues. Germline loops: CDR1 SGHRS, CDR2 YFSETQ. The CDR3 DNA follows: TGCGCCAGCAGCTTCGACTTCGGCTACGAGCAGTACTTC. This gives the protein CASSFDFGYEQYF. The variable domain in full, with the rest retrieved from reference TRBV5-1 and TRBJ2-7, is KAGVTQTPRYLIKTRGQQVTLSCSPISGHRSVSWYQQTPGQGLQFLFEYFSETQRNKGNFPGRFSGRQFSNSRSEMNVSTLELGDSALYLCASSFDFGYEQYFGPGTRLTVT.

About this clonotype itself: A read error may explain this, as a much larger clone is one base away. The chain links TRBV2 to TRBJ2-1; D is uncertain. In germline, CDR1 is SNHLY, CDR2 FYNNEI. This CDR3 contains 12 residues. CDR3 sequence reads: CASSGGENEQSF. In DNA form, the CDR3 reads TGTGCCAGCAGTGGGGGTGAGAATGAGCAGTCCTTC.

This clonotype was picked up many times. This rearrangement joins TRBV7-9 to TRBJ2-1; a possible D gene is TRBD2 (6 bases). This CDR3 has 11 amino acids. Trimming removed 4 bases from V and 9 bases from J, with 7 bases in between. CDR1 is SEHNR, CDR2 FQNEAQ, per germline (reference sequence). CDR3 sequence reads: CASSSGLEQFF. The CDR3 nucleotides are TGTGCCAGCAGCTCGGGACTTGAGCAGTTCTTC.

A few counts support this clonotype. The V and J genes are TRBV20-1 and TRBJ2-2, with D hard to call. Germline CDR1 reads DFQATT; CDR2 reads SNEGSKA (reference sequence). CDR3 length: 14 residues. The ends were cut back, 0 bases at V and 0 bases at J, with 5 bases in the middle. The DNA of the CDR3 is TGCAGTGCTAGAGATACTACGAACACCGGGGAGCTGTTTTTT. It specifies CSARDTTNTGELFF.

This clonotype was counted only a few times. V usage is TRBV5-1 and J usage is TRBJ2-2; TRBD1 or TRBD2 may be the D gene (5 bases each). V shed 3 bases and J shed 6 bases, with 9 bases lying between them. There are 13 residues in the CDR3. Germline CDR1 reads SGHRS; CDR2 reads YFSETQ. The DNA of the CDR3 is TGCGCCAGCAGCTCGGGACCCGCCGGGGAGCTGTTTTTT. Translating it yields CASSSGPAGELFF.